The clone carrying this T cell receptor (beta chain) has at least ten counts. Its antigen remains unidentified. The data stem from a study of CD8 T cells in ankylosing spondylitis. Study conclusions and caveats: Within ankylosing spondylitis blood, a TCR beta motif made up of eight or nine highly homologous variants appeared to be characteristic. Disease-linked clones reportedly concentrated significantly in matched ankylosing spondylitis synovial fluid.

Germline CDR1 SGDLS, CDR2 YYNGEE. This CDR3 has 12 residues. V lost 4 bases and J lost 15, with 17 bases in between. One entry per CDR3 protein, called by TCRdb with MiXCR from the 5' RACE reads. The repertoire holds some 130,000 distinct CDR3 sequences, with 11% as singletons. Specimen: blood, either unsorted or a sorted T cell fraction (not recorded which). This clonotype originated in a female donor with ankylosing spondylitis or in good health (not recorded which). This chain joins TRBV9 and TRBJ2-1, with a weak D call TRBD1 (6 bases). The CDR3 sequence: CASSPNRDITFF. In DNA form, the CDR3 reads TGTGCCAGCAGCCCCAACCGGGACATAACGTTCTTC.